The clone carrying this T cell receptor (beta chain) has a single count. TCRdb's table, derived via immunoSEQ multiplex PCR, lists solely in-frame clones and lacks some. The sample carries 80,000 or so clones, around 90% recorded once. The sample is drawn from a study of OX40 agonist ivuxolimab in advanced cancers. CDR1 is SGHDN and CDR2 is FVKESK in the germline V gene. The CDR3 is 15 residues long. V was pared by 4 bases and J by 2 bases, with 2 bases of the junction left unmatched. The clonotype comes from an adult with an advanced solid tumor such as melanoma, head and neck, liver or kidney cancer. This specimen was CD4+ or CD8+ T cells sorted from blood, taken in a trial of the OX40 agonist ivuxolimab. This sequence joins TRBV14 and TRBJ2-3; 11 nucleotides match TRBD2. The CDR3 here is CASSPSGRPTDTQYF. CDR3 coding DNA: TGTGCCAGCAGCCCTAGCGGGAGGCCCACAGATACGCAGTATTTT.